This record looks at one TCR beta chain sequence and its context. Its antigen is still unknown. The sample comes from a study of PD-1 blockade in classical Hodgkin lymphoma. Whole-study results and caveats: Diversity similar to that of newly diagnosed patients was seen at baseline in complete responders.

Trimming removed 2 bases from V and 10 bases from J; junction bases left unmatched: 13. CDR3 size: 16 residues. Per germline, CDR1 SGHVS and CDR2 FNYEAQ. Method: immunoSEQ multiplex PCR; TCRdb's copy keeps in-frame clones and lacks some. This sample has roughly 140,000 clones, with 78% found just once. Every patient experienced relapse after autologous stem cell transplantation, and brentuximab vedotin exposure varied. J is TRBJ2-1 and V is TRBV7-6; 8 bases fit TRBD2. The receptor's source is a human donor with classical Hodgkin lymphoma. The sample in question was peripheral blood mononuclear cells (PBMCs), obtained before the second cycle of nivolumab. CDR3 nucleotide sequence: TGTGCCAGCAGCTTACAACGGGGGGGGGCCGTCGGCGAGCAGTTCTTC. Its protein is CASSLQRGGAVGEQFF.